The sequence of this TCR beta chain was determined in a study of CD8 T cells in ankylosing spondylitis. Note on this clonotype: The target antigen is unknown.

TCRdb used MiXCR to reprocess the 5' RACE reads, holding one entry per CDR3 protein. The table shows around 490,000 distinct CDR3 sequences, with over 4% occurring only once. Study results and caveats: Among TCR beta sequences, a motif of 7 to 9 highly homologous variants appeared characteristic of ankylosing spondylitis blood.

Germline V lookup: CDR1 MNHEY, CDR2 SVGAGI. The CDR3 has 15 amino acids. Trimming took 4 bases from V and 2 from J, leaving 14 bases between them. The receptor was derived from a male donor with ankylosing spondylitis. The rearrangement uses TRBV6-5 and TRBJ1-2; D remains ambiguous. Sequenced: blood, either unsorted or a sorted T cell fraction (not recorded which). Here the CDR3 DNA reads TGTGCCAGCAGTTGTAACGCGCCATACAACTATGGCTACACCTTC. This translates into CASSCNAPYNYGYTF.